A single sample gave rise to the 16 T cell receptor beta chains below, sequenced in a study of shared clonotypes between healthy human individuals. This table comes from immunoSEQ multiplex PCR, and its TCRdb copy is limited to in-frame clones, with some not included. Of 1.5 million to 1.9 million clones listed, around 98% are singletons. The specimen was naive CD4+ T cells sorted from blood. Noted subset: CD45RA+ positively selected. The receptors originated from a man under 40 in good health.

The J gene is TRBJ2-1, the V gene TRBV28, with TRBD2 matching over 9 bases. J was trimmed by 7 bases and V by 5 bases; bases with no gene match: 9. The CDR3 runs to 15 residues. Germline CDR1 MDHEN, CDR2 SYDVKM. This CDR3 is CASSALAGRKNEQFF. As DNA, the CDR3 is TGTGCCAGCAGTGCGCTAGCGGGAAGGAAAAATGAGCAGTTCTTC.

V is TRBV5-1 and J is TRBJ2-7, with 10 positions matching TRBD1. The V gene's germline CDR1 is SGHRS and CDR2 YFSETQ. The CDR3 sequence is 15 residues long. V shed 4 bases, J shed 5 bases, and the junction held 9 bases outside the gene matches. The CDR3 DNA follows: TGCGCCAGCAGCCCAGACAGGGGGCTAGACCACGAGCAGTACTTC. Its translation: CASSPDRGLDHEQYF.

The chain combines TRBV27 with TRBJ2-7, with 11 positions matching TRBD2. From germline, CDR1 is MNHEY and CDR2 SMNVEV (reference sequence). The ends lost 7 bases at V and 3 bases at J; junction bases unmatched: 11. The CDR3 is 16 amino acids. CDR3 in amino acids: CASIQTTLAGVYEQYF. CDR3 nucleotides: TGTGCCAGCATCCAAACCACACTAGCGGGAGTCTACGAGCAGTACTTC.

V gene TRBV28 combines with J gene TRBJ1-4; TRBD1 aligns across 8 bases. V shed 3 bases, J shed 10 bases, and the junction held 1 base outside the gene matches. CDR3 length: 12 residues. The germline CDR1 and CDR2 sequences are MDHEN and SYDVKM. CDR3 coding DNA: TGTGCCAGCAGTTTCACAGGGGGAAAACTGTTTTTT. It yields the protein CASSFTGGKLFF.

The chain employs TRBV5-1 and TRBJ2-4; maybe TRBD1 (6 bases). This CDR3 has 13 amino acids. The V end was cut by 4 bases, the J end by 8 bases, with 13 bases between. Germline CDR1 SGHRS, CDR2 YFSETQ. CDR3 DNA: TGCGCCAGCAGCCCCCCAGGGGAGCACATTCAGTACTTC. Translated, it gives CASSPPGEHIQYF.

V usage is TRBV7-9 and J usage is TRBJ2-7, with 8 bases lining up with TRBD2. CDR1 is SEHNR, CDR2 FQNEAQ, per germline (reference sequence). CDR3 length equals 16 residues. The ends lost 0 bases at V and 3 bases at J; junction bases unmatched: 7. CDR3 nucleotides: TGTGCCAGCAGCTTAGCGGGGGGGACTAGAAGCTACGAGCAGTACTTC. Its translation is CASSLAGGTRSYEQYF.

The rearrangement joins TRBV29-1 to TRBJ2-5; the match to TRBD1 covers 8 bases. CDR1 is SQVTM, CDR2 ANQGSEA, per germline. The CDR3 is 13 residues long. Trimming cost V 6 bases and J 6 bases; bases outside gene matches: 9. The CDR3 is CSVENRGSKTQYF. For the CDR3, the DNA is TGCAGCGTCGAAAACAGGGGGAGTAAGACCCAGTACTTC.

The V call is TRBV5-1, the J call TRBJ2-3; no clear D. V dropped 0 bases and J dropped 2 bases, with 7 bases sitting between them. Germline V CDR1 and CDR2: SGHRS, YFSETQ. This CDR3 has 14 amino acids. The CDR3 loop reads CASSLGRNTDTQYF. CDR3 nucleotides: TGCGCCAGCAGCTTGGGTCGAAACACAGATACGCAGTATTTT.

The chain links TRBV5-3 to TRBJ2-1, with TRBD2 matching 11 bases. TRBV5-3 is an open reading frame whose function is uncertain. J lost 8 bases, V lost 3 bases, and 4 bases had no gene match. The CDR3 length is 14 residues. The CDR3 nucleotides read TGTGCCAGAAGCTCGACTAGCGGGACCGATGAGCAGTTCTTC. Protein product: CARSSTSGTDEQFF.

The chain joins TRBV5-1 to TRBJ2-2; 14 positions agree with TRBD2. Germline assignment: CDR1 SGHRS and CDR2 YFSETQ. The length of the CDR3 is 18 residues. With 1 base clipped from V and 5 bases from J, the junction kept 7 bases outside the gene matches. CDR3 bases: TGCGCCAGCAGCTTGAAGGGACTAGCGGGAGTTTGGACCGGGGAGCTGTTTTTT. Translated: CASSLKGLAGVWTGELFF.

The chain combines TRBV18 with TRBJ2-7; D call uncertain. The germline gives CDR1 KGHSH, CDR2 LQKENI. The CDR3 extends over 16 amino acids. V lost 3 bases to trimming and J lost 0 bases, with 15 bases between them. The CDR3 is CASSPLFGGTSYEQYF. The CDR3 region has the DNA TGTGCCAGCTCACCCCTCTTCGGCGGTACCTCCTACGAGCAGTACTTC.

The CDR3 nucleotides are TGTGCCACCGGCAGCAATAGCAATCAGCCCCAGCATTTT. Amino acid sequence: CATGSNSNQPQHF. The chain recombines TRBV27 with TRBJ1-5; D gene ambiguous. The CDR3 loop spans 13 amino acids. Germline CDR1 MNHEY, CDR2 SMNVEV (reference sequence). Trimming removed 10 bases from V and 0 bases from J, with 10 bases in between.

This clone has a single count. The chain has TRBV6-1 and TRBJ2-7; perhaps TRBD1 as D (5 bases). The V end was cut by 2 bases, the J end by 2 bases, with 10 bases between. Germline CDR1 is MNHNS and CDR2 is SASEGT. The CDR3 extends over 14 amino acids. CDR3 in amino acids: CASSELQGTYEQYF. The CDR3, as DNA: TGTGCCAGCAGTGAACTGCAGGGTACCTACGAGCAGTACTTC.

The rearrangement joins TRBV7-2 to TRBJ1-1; D call uncertain. The V gene lost 5 bases and the J gene lost 2 bases, with 6 bases spanning the gap. The CDR3 has 12 residues. Per the germline V gene, CDR1 is SGHTA and CDR2 is FQGNSA. For the CDR3, the DNA is TGTGCCAGCAGCCTTTTTAACACTGAAGCTTTCTTT. Translation gives CASSLFNTEAFF.

Regarding this clone: The same CDR3 arises from other DNA sequences in this sample as well. V and J are TRBV5-1 and TRBJ1-1; 7 bases match TRBD1. V was pared by 8 bases and J by 2 bases, with 6 bases of the junction left unmatched. The CDR3 is made up of 13 amino acids. The germline gives CDR1 SGHRS, CDR2 YFSETQ. The CDR3 DNA sequence: TGCGCCAGTTCCGGGACAGTAAACACTGAAGCTTTCTTT. Translation: CASSGTVNTEAFF.

The chain employs TRBV25-1 and TRBJ1-2; D unclear. Trimming left V 6 bases short and J 4 bases short, with 12 bases between. The CDR3 covers 13 residues. CDR1 is MGHDK and CDR2 is SYGVNS in the germline V gene. CDR3 amino acids: CASRPDTPYGYTF. In DNA form, the CDR3 reads TGTGCCAGCAGACCCGACACGCCCTATGGCTACACCTTC.